This T cell receptor (beta chain) was recovered during a study of T-cell memory formation after mild COVID-19. This clonotype was picked up a small number of times. Its matching antigen is unknown. General study findings and limits: CD8+ contracting clones occupied EMRA, while CD4+ ones occupied mainly CM and EM. Pre-infection memory harbored some responding clones, suggesting cross-reactive memory joined.

V gave up 2 bases and J gave up 5 bases; unmatched junction bases: 8. Germline loops: CDR1 KGHSH, CDR2 LQKENI. The CDR3 consists of 18 residues. One entry per CDR3 protein results from TCRdb running MiXCR on the 5' RACE reads. This table holds 500,000 to 550,000 distinct CDR3 sequences, about 20% found once. This receptor was identified in an adult woman who had mild COVID-19 (a few samples of this study predate the infection). Cell type and time point are not known. The specimen sequenced was PBMCs or a T cell subset sorted from them (not recorded which). This chain joins TRBV18 and TRBJ2-5, with 16 bases aligning to TRBD2. The chain's CDR3 is CASSPTGTSGRAAETQYF. CDR3 sequence (DNA): TGTGCCAGCTCACCAACGGGGACTAGCGGGAGGGCCGCGGAGACCCAGTACTTC.